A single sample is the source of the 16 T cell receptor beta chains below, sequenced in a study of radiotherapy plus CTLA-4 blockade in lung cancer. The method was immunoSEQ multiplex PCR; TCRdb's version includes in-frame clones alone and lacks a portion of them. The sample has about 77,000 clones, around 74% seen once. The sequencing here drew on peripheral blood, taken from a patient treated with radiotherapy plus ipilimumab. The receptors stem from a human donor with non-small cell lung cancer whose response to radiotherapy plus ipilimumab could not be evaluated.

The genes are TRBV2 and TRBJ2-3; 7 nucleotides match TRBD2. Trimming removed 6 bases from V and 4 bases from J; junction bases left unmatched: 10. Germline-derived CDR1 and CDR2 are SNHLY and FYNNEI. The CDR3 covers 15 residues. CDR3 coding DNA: TGTGCCAGCAGACGGGACTACGGCCGTGCAGATACGCAGTATTTT. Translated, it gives CASRRDYGRADTQYF.

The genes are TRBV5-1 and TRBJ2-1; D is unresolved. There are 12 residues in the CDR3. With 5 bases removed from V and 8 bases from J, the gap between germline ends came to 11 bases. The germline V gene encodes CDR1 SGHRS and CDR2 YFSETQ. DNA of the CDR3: TGCGCCAGCAGGTCAGGTCCCGATGAGCAGTTCTTC. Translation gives CASRSGPDEQFF.

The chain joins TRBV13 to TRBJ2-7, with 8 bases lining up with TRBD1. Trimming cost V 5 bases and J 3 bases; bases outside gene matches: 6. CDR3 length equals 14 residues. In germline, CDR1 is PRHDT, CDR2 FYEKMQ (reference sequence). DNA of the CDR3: TGTGCCAGCAGCCCCCAGACAGGGGACTACGAGCAGTACTTC. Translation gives CASSPQTGDYEQYF.

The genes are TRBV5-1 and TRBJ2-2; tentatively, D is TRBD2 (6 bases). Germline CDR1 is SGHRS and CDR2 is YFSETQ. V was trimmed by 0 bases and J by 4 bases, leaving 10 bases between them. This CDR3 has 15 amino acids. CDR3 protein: CASSLAPEGTGELFF. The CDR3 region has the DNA TGCGCCAGCAGCTTGGCTCCGGAGGGCACCGGGGAGCTGTTTTTT.

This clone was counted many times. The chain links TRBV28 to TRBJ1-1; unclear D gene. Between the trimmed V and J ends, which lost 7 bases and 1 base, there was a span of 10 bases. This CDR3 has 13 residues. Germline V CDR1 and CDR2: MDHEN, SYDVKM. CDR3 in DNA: TGTGCCAGCATTCCCGGGAGGAACACTGAAGCTTTCTTT. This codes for CASIPGRNTEAFF.

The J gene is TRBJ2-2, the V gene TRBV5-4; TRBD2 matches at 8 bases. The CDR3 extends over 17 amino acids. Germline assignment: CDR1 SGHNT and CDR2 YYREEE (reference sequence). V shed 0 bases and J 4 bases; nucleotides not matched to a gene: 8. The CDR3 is CASSLGQAGGLTGELFF. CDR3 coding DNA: TGTGCCAGCAGCTTGGGCCAGGCGGGGGGCCTCACCGGGGAGCTGTTTTTT.

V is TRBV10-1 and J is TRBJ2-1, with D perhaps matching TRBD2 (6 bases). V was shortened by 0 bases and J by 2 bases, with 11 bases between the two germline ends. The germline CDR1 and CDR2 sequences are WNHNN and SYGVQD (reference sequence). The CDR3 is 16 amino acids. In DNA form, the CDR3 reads TGCGCCAGCAGTGAGTCGTGGCGGGATACCTACAATGAGCAGTTCTTC. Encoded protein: CASSESWRDTYNEQFF.

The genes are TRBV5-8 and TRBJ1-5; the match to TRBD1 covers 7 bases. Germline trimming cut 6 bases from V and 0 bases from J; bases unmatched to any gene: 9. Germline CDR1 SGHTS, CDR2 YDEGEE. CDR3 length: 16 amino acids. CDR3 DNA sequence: TGTGCCAGCACCCGGACAGGATTATATAGCAATCAGCCCCAGCATTTT. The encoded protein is CASTRTGLYSNQPQHF.

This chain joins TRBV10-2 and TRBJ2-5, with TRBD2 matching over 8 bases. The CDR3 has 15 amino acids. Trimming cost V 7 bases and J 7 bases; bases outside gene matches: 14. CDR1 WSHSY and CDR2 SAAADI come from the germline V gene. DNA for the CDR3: TGCGCCAGCAAGCTTGGTGCGGGAGGCCAGGGGACCCAGTACTTC. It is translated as CASKLGAGGQGTQYF.

In DNA, the CDR3 is TGTGCCAGCAGTGAAGTACTGAGCTCCTACAATGAGCAGTTCTTC. Amino acids: CASSEVLSSYNEQFF. The chain is built from TRBV6-1 and TRBJ2-1; D call uncertain. V was trimmed by 1 base and J by 0 bases, leaving 7 bases between them. In germline, CDR1 is MNHNS, CDR2 SASEGT. CDR3 size: 15 residues.

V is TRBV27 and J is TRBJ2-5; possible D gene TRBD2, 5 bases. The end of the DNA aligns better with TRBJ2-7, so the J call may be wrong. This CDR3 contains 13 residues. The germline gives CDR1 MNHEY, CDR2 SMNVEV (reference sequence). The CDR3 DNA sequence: TGTGCCAGCAGTTTATCCCTAGCCCGCGAGCAGTACTTC. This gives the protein CASSLSLAREQYF.

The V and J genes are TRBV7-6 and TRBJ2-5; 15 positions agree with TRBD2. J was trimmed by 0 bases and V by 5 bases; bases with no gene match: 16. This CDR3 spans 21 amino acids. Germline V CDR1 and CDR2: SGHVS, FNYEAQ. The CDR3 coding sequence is TGTGCCAGCAGCGTCCCAAGCGCCGGGACTAGCGGGGGGCACTACCAAGAGACCCAGTACTTC. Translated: CASSVPSAGTSGGHYQETQYF.

The CDR3 loop reads CASSPLTGTNTGELFF. The CDR3 coding sequence is TGTGCCAGCTCACCTTTGACAGGGACTAACACCGGGGAGCTGTTTTTT. The chain carries TRBV18 and TRBJ2-2, with D perhaps matching TRBD1 (7 bases). The V gene's germline CDR1 is KGHSH and CDR2 LQKENI. This CDR3 contains 16 residues. Trimming took 3 bases from V and 2 from J, leaving 13 bases between them.

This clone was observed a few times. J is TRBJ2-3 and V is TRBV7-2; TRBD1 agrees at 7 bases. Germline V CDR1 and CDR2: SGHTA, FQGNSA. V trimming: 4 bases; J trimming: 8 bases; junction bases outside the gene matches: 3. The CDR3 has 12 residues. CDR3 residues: CASSSDRATQYF. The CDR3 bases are TGTGCCAGCAGCTCCGACAGGGCTACGCAGTATTTT.

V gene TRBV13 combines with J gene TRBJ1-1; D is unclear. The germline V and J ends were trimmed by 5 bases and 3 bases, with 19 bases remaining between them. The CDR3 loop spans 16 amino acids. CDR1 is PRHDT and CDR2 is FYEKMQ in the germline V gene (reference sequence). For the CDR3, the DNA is TGTGCCAGCAGCCCCAGGTATGGATTGTGGGACACTGAAGCTTTCTTT. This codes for CASSPRYGLWDTEAFF. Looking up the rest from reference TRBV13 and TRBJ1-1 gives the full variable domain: AAGVIQSPRHLIKEKRETATLKCYPIPRHDTVYWYQQGPGQDPQFLISFYEKMQSDKGSIPDRFSAQQFSDYHSELNMSSLELGDSALYFCASSPRYGLWDTEAFFGQGTRLTVV.

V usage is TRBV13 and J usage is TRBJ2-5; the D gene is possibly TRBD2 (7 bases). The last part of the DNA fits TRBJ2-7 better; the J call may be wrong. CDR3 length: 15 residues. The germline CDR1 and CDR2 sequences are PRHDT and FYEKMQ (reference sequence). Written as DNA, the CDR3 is TGTGCCAGCAGCCCGCCCCGGGGGCGGGGGTACGAGCAGTACTTC. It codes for CASSPPRGRGYEQYF.